The sequence of this T cell receptor beta chain was determined in a study of cytomegalovirus exposure and HLA in healthy donors. Whole-study findings and limits: Donors were assumed by presence/absence analyses to have roughly uniform sequencing depth.

This CDR3 contains 15 residues. V gave up 3 bases and J gave up 4 bases, with 13 bases separating them. Per the germline V gene, CDR1 is MDHEN and CDR2 is SYDVKM. Concerning this clone: Its antigen is not identified.

Amplification used 60 Vbeta primers and 13 Jbeta primers. TCRdb's table, derived via immunoSEQ multiplex PCR, lists solely in-frame clones and lacks some. Of 130,000 to 150,000 clones listed, 82% are singletons. Sequenced sample: PBMCs. The chain employs TRBV28 and TRBJ2-1; possible D gene TRBD2, 5 bases. This clonotype originated in a male donor in good health and CMV-seronegative. The CDR3 DNA follows: TGTGCCAGCAGTTTGGATGCGGGCCTATACAATGAGCAGTTCTTC. Amino acid sequence: CASSLDAGLYNEQFF. Looking up the rest from reference TRBV28 and TRBJ2-1 gives the full variable domain: DVKVTQSSRYLVKRTGEKVFLECVQDMDHENMFWYRQDPGLGLRLIYFSYDVKMKEKGDIPEGYSVSREKKERFSLILESASTNQTSMYLCASSLDAGLYNEQFFGPGTRLTVL.